The sequence of this T cell receptor beta chain was determined in a study of T-cell memory formation after mild COVID-19. Study-wide points: CD4+ bias marked clones expanding day 15 to 37, unlike balanced contracting clones. For contracting clones, CD4+ ones sat mainly in CM and EM, CD8+ in EMRA.

This CDR3 has 13 amino acids. Germline V gene lookup returns CDR1 SGHVS and CDR2 FQNEAQ. The germline V and J ends were trimmed by 5 bases and 9 bases, with 15 bases remaining between them. TCRdb re-called the 5' RACE reads through MiXCR, storing one row per CDR3 protein. In the table there are a few hundred thousand distinct CDR3 sequences, 20% to 25% of which are singletons. Comment on this clonotype: The antigen remains undetermined.

Sequencing was done on a sample of PBMCs or a T cell subset sorted from them (not recorded which). The J gene is TRBJ2-3, the V gene TRBV7-8, with D perhaps TRBD2 (6 bases). The source of this sequence is a man younger than 35 who had mild COVID-19 (a few samples of this study predate the infection). Cell type and time point are not known. The CDR3 reads CASSNRAAGTQYF. Written as DNA, the CDR3 is TGTGCCAGCAGCAACCGGGCGGCGGGGACGCAGTATTTT.